The 24 T cell receptor beta chains below come from one sample, sequenced in a study of blood T cell repertoires in COVID-19. Clones were sequenced by immunoSEQ multiplex PCR, and TCRdb holds only the in-frame ones, with some missing. The sample contains tens of thousands of clones, about 80% of which appear only once. The sample taken for sequencing was peripheral blood. These receptor sequences come from a woman aged 70-85 years with acute or convalescent COVID-19.

In this sample, this clone turned up a few times. In DNA, the CDR3 is TGTGCCAGCAGCCTACGGGACACCAGCTGGGGCTATGGCTACACCTTC. It specifies CASSLRDTSWGYGYTF. V usage is TRBV14 and J usage is TRBJ1-2; D is possibly TRBD1 (6 bases). The V gene's germline CDR1 is SGHDN and CDR2 FVKESK. CDR3 length equals 16 residues. With 4 bases removed from V and 4 bases from J, the gap between germline ends came to 19 bases. Drawing the rest from reference TRBV14 and TRBJ1-2, the complete variable domain is EAGVTQFPSHSVIEKGQTVTLRCDPISGHDNLYWYRRVMGKEIKFLLHFVKESKQDESGMPNNRFLAERTGGTYSTLKVQPAELEDSGVYFCASSLRDTSWGYGYTFGSGTRLTVV.

The V gene is TRBV2, the J gene TRBJ1-5; 9 bases line up with TRBD1. V lost 8 bases and J lost 0; bases outside the gene matches: 5. This CDR3 spans 15 amino acids. Germline-derived CDR1 and CDR2 are SNHLY and FYNNEI. Here the CDR3 DNA reads TGTGCCAGCGGACAGGGGATATATAGCAATCAGCCCCAGCATTTT. Protein product: CASGQGIYSNQPQHF.

The V call is TRBV6-5, the J call TRBJ1-3; 7 nucleotides align to TRBD1. The germline gives CDR1 MNHEY, CDR2 SVGAGI. V shed 1 base and J 0 bases; nucleotides not matched to a gene: 3. The CDR3 is made up of 16 amino acids. Here the CDR3 reads CASSYWDSFSGNTIYF. The CDR3 nucleotides read TGTGCCAGCAGTTACTGGGACAGTTTCTCTGGAAACACCATATATTTT.

The CDR3 loop is CAISESRFNYGYTF. Here the CDR3 DNA reads TGTGCCATCAGTGAGTCCAGATTCAACTATGGCTACACCTTC. The rearrangement uses TRBV10-3 and TRBJ1-2; the D is unclear. With 0 bases removed from V and 2 bases from J, the gap between germline ends came to 7 bases. CDR3 length: 14 amino acids. From germline, CDR1 is ENHRY and CDR2 SYGVKD.

The chain couples TRBV3-1 (or the pseudogene TRBV3-2) to TRBJ1-2, with D possibly matching TRBD1 (5 bases). This CDR3 is built from 14 residues. Trimming pared 6 bases from V and 8 bases from J, leaving 19 bases between. Germline V gene lookup returns CDR1 LGHDT and CDR2 YNNKEL (reference sequence). The CDR3 DNA reads as TGTGCCAGCAGTCTCGACAGACTCAAGGGAGGCTACACCTTC. It encodes CASSLDRLKGGYTF.

The table lists this clone with a few counts. The chain couples TRBV12-3 or TRBV12-4 to TRBJ1-6; perhaps TRBD1 as D (5 bases). The CDR3 is 13 residues long. V dropped 5 bases and J dropped 6 bases, with 8 bases sitting between them. The CDR3 loop is CASSKGANSPLHF. The CDR3 DNA sequence: TGTGCCAGCAGTAAAGGGGCTAATTCACCCCTCCACTTT.

The chain joins TRBV6-2 or TRBV6-3 to TRBJ2-1; 10 bases are a match to TRBD2. This CDR3 spans 17 amino acids. Germline V gene data show CDR1 as MNHEY and CDR2 as SVGEGT. J gave up 5 bases and V 5 bases, and 12 bases lay outside the gene matches. This CDR3 is CASSPFSLAGGDNEQFF. The DNA for the CDR3 is TGTGCCAGCAGTCCCTTTTCCTTAGCGGGAGGCGACAATGAGCAGTTCTTC.

This sequence joins TRBV19 and TRBJ2-1, with D maybe TRBD1 (6 bases). The V gene lost 3 bases and the J gene lost 3 bases, with 18 bases spanning the gap. The CDR3 totals 17 residues. Germline V CDR1 and CDR2: LNHDA, SQIVND (reference sequence). The CDR3 DNA reads as TGTGCCAGTAGTATCGCCCCGACAGGCAAGGGCTACAATGAGCAGTTCTTC. This codes for CASSIAPTGKGYNEQFF.

This chain links TRBV5-1 with TRBJ1-2; TRBD1 aligns across 9 bases. From germline, CDR1 is SGHRS and CDR2 YFSETQ. J was trimmed by 5 bases and V by 0 bases; bases with no gene match: 17. The CDR3 is made up of 19 amino acids. Here the CDR3 reads CASSLAPRTGAVPLYGYTF. The CDR3 nucleotides are TGCGCCAGCAGCTTGGCCCCCAGGACAGGGGCCGTTCCTTTATATGGCTACACCTTC.

This rearrangement joins TRBV10-3 to TRBJ2-3, with TRBD2 matching 9 bases. Germline V lookup: CDR1 ENHRY, CDR2 SYGVKD. The CDR3 sequence is 17 residues long. V shed 7 bases and J 4 bases; nucleotides not matched to a gene: 15. The CDR3 region is CAINPSKRGVGADTQYF. The DNA for the CDR3 is TGTGCCATCAATCCCTCTAAGCGGGGGGTCGGGGCAGATACGCAGTATTTT.

The V call is TRBV10-3, the J call TRBJ2-5; tentatively, D is TRBD2 (5 bases). This CDR3 spans 11 amino acids. Germline CDR1 reads ENHRY; CDR2 reads SYGVKD. Trimming removed 8 bases at V and 1 base at J, with 5 bases between. The CDR3 sequence: CAIGGQETQYF. As DNA, the CDR3 is TGTGCCATCGGAGGCCAAGAGACCCAGTACTTC.

This clone was observed a handful of times. The same CDR3 also results from other DNA sequences found in this sample. The rearrangement uses TRBV29-1 and TRBJ1-5, with D hard to call. Between the trimmed V and J ends, which lost 4 bases and 0 bases, there was a span of 10 bases. Germline CDR1 SQVTM, CDR2 ANQGSEA. This CDR3 has 14 amino acids. The CDR3 loop reads CSVAGGLSNQPQHF. The CDR3 bases are TGCAGCGTTGCAGGAGGACTTAGCAATCAGCCCCAGCATTTT.

The gene calls are TRBV6-5 and TRBJ2-2; D is unclear. CDR1 is MNHEY, CDR2 SVGAGI, per germline. The CDR3 consists of 12 residues. The ends were cut back, 6 bases at V and 6 bases at J, with 8 bases in the middle. The CDR3 here is CASRQDSGELFF. CDR3 nucleotides: TGTGCCAGCAGACAAGACTCCGGGGAGCTGTTTTTT.

The table lists this clone with a count of one. The V call is TRBV28, the J call TRBJ2-7; 8 nucleotides align to TRBD2. The CDR3 covers 15 residues. Germline trimming cut 8 bases from V and 2 bases from J; bases unmatched to any gene: 11. Germline assignment: CDR1 MDHEN and CDR2 SYDVKM. The CDR3 protein is CASGTSGSSTYEQYF. For the CDR3, the DNA is TGTGCCAGCGGGACCAGCGGGAGTAGTACCTACGAGCAGTACTTC.

This clone was seen just once. This chain links TRBV30 with TRBJ1-2, with 7 bases identical to TRBD1. J lost 7 bases, V lost 4 bases, and 12 bases had no gene match. This CDR3 comprises 14 residues. The germline V gene has CDR1 GTSNPN and CDR2 SVGIG (reference sequence). In DNA form, the CDR3 reads TGTGCCTGGATCAAAGGTCAGGGGGTAGGTGGCTACACCTTC. Protein product: CAWIKGQGVGGYTF.

This clone was counted once. The chain employs TRBV19 and TRBJ2-1, with a tentative D call TRBD1 (6 bases). Trimming removed 5 bases from V and 5 bases from J, with 13 bases in between. The germline CDR1 and CDR2 sequences are LNHDA and SQIVND (reference sequence). This CDR3 has 14 amino acids. CDR3: CASSLSGTHNEQFF. Here the CDR3 DNA reads TGTGCCAGTAGTTTATCCGGGACACACAATGAGCAGTTCTTC.

The rearrangement links TRBV5-4 to TRBJ1-2; 7 bases line up with TRBD1. The CDR3 has 19 amino acids. Germline values: CDR1 SGHNT, CDR2 YYREEE (reference sequence). V shed 3 bases, J shed 1 base, and the junction held 18 bases outside the gene matches. This chain's CDR3 is CASSSPATGTDLLNYGYTF. CDR3 coding DNA: TGTGCCAGCAGCTCCCCAGCCACGGGGACAGACCTCCTTAACTATGGCTACACCTTC.

This clone was counted between two and nine times. The V call is TRBV10-2, the J call TRBJ2-7; 9 bases agree with TRBD1. Germline V CDR1 and CDR2: WSHSY, SAAADI. V shed 10 bases, J shed 4 bases, and the junction held 8 bases outside the gene matches. This CDR3 is built from 13 residues. The CDR3, as DNA: TGCGCCACTTCGACAGGGGGAGTGTACGAGCAGTACTTC. It encodes CATSTGGVYEQYF.

This clone was observed a single time. The chain is built from TRBV7-9 and TRBJ1-3; D is ambiguous. This CDR3 region has 16 residues. CDR1 is SEHNR, CDR2 FQNEAQ, per germline (reference sequence). V was shortened by 5 bases and J by 3 bases, with 17 bases between the two germline ends. Written as DNA, the CDR3 is TGTGCCAGCAGCCCCCTCAGCGGGATAAGTGGAAACACCATATATTTT. Encoded protein: CASSPLSGISGNTIYF.

CDR3: CAWTEGQGYQPQHF. CDR3 nucleotide sequence: TGTGCCTGGACTGAGGGACAGGGTTATCAGCCCCAGCATTTT. This chain links TRBV30 with TRBJ1-5, with 9 bases matching TRBD1. CDR1 is GTSNPN, CDR2 SVGIG, per germline (reference sequence). V shed 4 bases and J 5 bases; nucleotides not matched to a gene: 6. This CDR3 region has 14 residues. The whole variable domain, remainder taken from reference TRBV30 and TRBJ1-5, is SQTIHQWPATLVQPVGSPLSLECTVEGTSNPNLYWYRQAAGRGLQLLFYSVGIGQISSEVPQNLSASRPQDRQFILSSKKLLLSDSGFYLCAWTEGQGYQPQHFGDGTRLSIL.

The chain joins TRBV14 to TRBJ2-7; TRBD1 is a possible D gene (8 bases). Per the germline V gene, CDR1 is SGHDN and CDR2 is FVKESK. Deletions cut 4 bases from V and 4 bases from J, with 11 bases between. CDR3 size: 13 residues. Written as DNA, the CDR3 is TGTGCCAGCAGCCCACAGGGGGGGTACGAGCAGTACTTC. Its translation is CASSPQGGYEQYF.

The chain carries TRBV11-2 and TRBJ1-2, with TRBD1 matching over 7 bases. CDR3 length: 17 amino acids. Germline lookup yields CDR1 SGHAT and CDR2 FQNNGV. V gave up 1 base and J gave up 4 bases; unmatched junction bases: 12. The CDR3 DNA sequence: TGTGCCAGCAGCTTAGTTAGGGGGCGTTTGTTGGGCTATGGCTACACCTTC. Its protein product is CASSLVRGRLLGYGYTF. Full variable domain (outside the CDR3, taken from reference TRBV11-2 and TRBJ1-2): EAGVAQSPRYKIIEKRQSVAFWCNPISGHATLYWYQQILGQGPKLLIQFQNNGVVDDSQLPKDRFSAERLKGVDSTLKIQPAKLEDSAVYLCASSLVRGRLLGYGYTFGSGTRLTVV.

The chain combines TRBV11-2 with TRBJ2-1, with a tentative D call TRBD2 (5 bases). This CDR3 has 17 amino acids. The germline V gene encodes CDR1 SGHAT and CDR2 FQNNGV. Trimming left V 5 bases short and J 0 bases short, with 17 bases between. DNA of the CDR3: TGTGCCAGCAGCCCTTGGCTGCTGGGGAGCTCCTACAATGAGCAGTTCTTC. Protein: CASSPWLLGSSYNEQFF.

This rearrangement joins TRBV4-2 to TRBJ1-2; D unresolved. The V gene lost 0 bases and the J gene lost 1 base, with 12 bases spanning the gap. The CDR3 has 16 residues. CDR1 LGHNA and CDR2 YNFKEQ come from the germline V gene. The CDR3, as DNA: TGTGCCAGCAGCCAAGAAGGGAGACATCATAACTATGGCTACACCTTC. The encoded protein is CASSQEGRHHNYGYTF.